This T cell receptor (beta chain) was recorded in a study of T cell repertoires in cytomegalovirus infection. Study-wide background: Signatures in public TCR beta sequences pointed to both CMV infection and matching HLA type.

Study-level results: Clonotype analysis showed dominance of the ex vivo response by HLA-C-restricted CMV-specific TCR beta clonotypes.

In its sample, this clonotype was seen many times. Antigen: not known. TCRdb ran MiXCR on the reads and lists one entry per CDR3 protein. The table records roughly 77,000 distinct CDR3 sequences, 4% of them present only once. The germline V and J ends were trimmed by 3 bases and 4 bases, with 12 bases remaining between them. Germline CDR1 is SGHTA and CDR2 is FQGNSA. The CDR3 is 15 residues long. This TCR was sampled from a human donor in good health (CMV status not recorded). Some clones in this sample may be carry-over from other donors' samples. The sequencing input was PBMCs. The V and J genes are TRBV7-2 and TRBJ1-4; D ambiguous. CDR3 DNA sequence: TGTGCCAGCAGCTTTTCAGAAACCCTTAATGAAAAACTGTTTTTT. Protein sequence: CASSFSETLNEKLFF.